This TCR beta chain derives from a study of beta chain features in type 1 diabetes. General observations from the study: Among patients with Type 1 diabetes, TCRB CDR3s were moderately but significantly shorter in every one of the four CD4+ subsets. Over-representation of high TCR-expressing cells was a possible consequence of cDNA sequencing. The naive, central memory and Treg TCRB repertoires looked more alike in patients than they did in healthy donors.

Staining for CD45RO/CCR7/CD25/CD127/CD95/CD27 allowed sorting of CD4+ naive, central memory, regulatory and stem cell-like memory cells. Of note for this clone: No antigen is known for it.

V was trimmed by 1 base and J by 7 bases, leaving 7 bases between them. CDR1 and CDR2 (germline): SGHTA, FQGNSA. This CDR3 is 12 amino acids long. Expressed TCRB transcripts were sequenced after all isolated RNA was converted to cDNA. The data were produced by immunoSEQ multiplex PCR, yet TCRdb's version contains in-frame clones alone and is incomplete. The sample records hundreds of thousands of clones, more than 13% being singletons. The chain joins TRBV7-2 to TRBJ1-1; D ambiguous. Input material: naive CD4+ T cells from blood. This receptor was identified in a young man with type 1 diabetes. The CDR3 loop is CASSLGWSEAFF. DNA of the CDR3: TGTGCCAGCAGCTTAGGCTGGAGTGAAGCTTTCTTT.